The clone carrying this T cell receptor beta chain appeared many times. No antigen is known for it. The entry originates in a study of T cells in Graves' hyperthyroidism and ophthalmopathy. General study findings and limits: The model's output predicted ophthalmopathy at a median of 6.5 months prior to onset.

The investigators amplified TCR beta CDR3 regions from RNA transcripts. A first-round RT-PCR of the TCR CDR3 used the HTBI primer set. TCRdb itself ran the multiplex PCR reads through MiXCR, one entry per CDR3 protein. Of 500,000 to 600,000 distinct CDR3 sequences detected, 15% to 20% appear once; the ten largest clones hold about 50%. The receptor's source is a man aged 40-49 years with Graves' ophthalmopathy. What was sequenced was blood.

The CDR3 is CASSYSGGNQPQHF. In DNA form, the CDR3 reads TGTGCCAGCAGTTACTCAGGGGGCAATCAGCCCCAGCATTTT. The rearrangement links TRBV6-5 to TRBJ1-5; D may be TRBD1 (5 bases). The V end was cut by 0 bases, the J end by 2 bases, with 5 bases between. The germline gives CDR1 MNHEY, CDR2 SVGAGI. The CDR3 spans 14 residues.